Shown below are 24 T cell receptor beta chains from a single sample sequenced in a study of shared clonotypes between healthy human individuals (dated by TCRdb to 2020 to 2021). Libraries were prepared through the immunoSEQ multiplex PCR assay. This is the immuneACCESS table as TCRdb keeps it, with only in-frame sequences that have V and J called. A part of the clones is gone; compared with another copy, unresolved V genes explain less than half, and the rest is unexplained. The sample profile shows approximately 88,000 clones; 68% of them were found once. Roughly 50% of the sample belongs to the ten largest clones. Input material: memory CD8+ T cells sorted from blood. The cell subset or site label of this sample denotes: CD45RO+ cells pooled with CCR7-negative TemRA cells. The receptors derive from a man aged 30-40 years in good health.

V usage is TRBV5-1 and J usage is TRBJ2-5; D remains ambiguous. This CDR3 spans 15 amino acids. CDR1 and CDR2 (germline): SGHRS, YFSETQ. Trimming stripped 0 bases from V and 2 bases from J, with 11 bases between. The CDR3: CASSLGQTPQETQYF. The CDR3 DNA follows: TGCGCCAGCAGCTTGGGTCAGACACCTCAAGAGACCCAGTACTTC.

Points on this clone: This may be a read error, as it is one base from a much larger clone. This CDR3 is also generated by other DNA sequences in the sample. This sequence joins TRBV6-1 and TRBJ2-6; D unresolved. The CDR3 runs 17 residues. Per germline, CDR1 MNHNS and CDR2 SASEGT. The CDR3 loop is CASSEAHSSSGANVLTF. The CDR3, as DNA: TGTGCCAGTAGTGAAGCCCACAGCAGCTCTGGGGCCAACGTCCTGACTTTC.

The rearrangement joins TRBV12-5 to TRBJ2-3, with D possibly being TRBD2 (6 bases). Looked up from germline, CDR1 is LGHNT and CDR2 is FRNRAP. The germline V and J ends were trimmed by 1 base and 2 bases, with 13 bases remaining between them. CDR3 size: 16 residues. The DNA for the CDR3 is TGTGCTAGTGGTTTGGGTTTGGGCGGGAACACAGATACGCAGTATTTT. Translated, it gives CASGLGLGGNTDTQYF. Drawing the rest from reference TRBV12-5 and TRBJ2-3, the complete variable domain is DARVTQTPRHKVTEMGQEVTMRCQPILGHNTVFWYRQTMMQGLELLAYFRNRAPLDDSGMPKDRFSAEMPDATLATLKIQPSEPRDSAVYFCASGLGLGGNTDTQYFGPGTRLTVL.

This clone is a singleton in its sample. The chain combines TRBV7-9 with TRBJ1-1; no clear D. Germline values: CDR1 SEHNR, CDR2 FQNEAQ (reference sequence). Trimming left V 1 base short and J 4 bases short, with 16 bases between. The length of the CDR3 is 16 residues. This CDR3 is CASSLERGLAVTEAFF. CDR3 coding DNA: TGTGCCAGCAGCTTAGAACGTGGGTTGGCGGTCACTGAAGCTTTCTTT.

The chain has TRBV6-5 and TRBJ2-7; D might be TRBD1 (6 bases). V lost 6 bases, J lost 3 bases, and 15 bases lay in between. The CDR3 covers 14 residues. CDR1 and CDR2 from the germline V gene are MNHEY and SVGAGI. This chain's CDR3 is CASRPGHKIYEQYF. The CDR3 DNA reads TGTGCCAGCAGACCGGGACACAAAATCTACGAGCAGTACTTC.

V is TRBV14 and J is TRBJ1-3; unclear D gene. V was pared by 4 bases and J by 0 bases, with 7 bases between. The CDR3 runs to 14 residues. Germline CDR1 and CDR2: SGHDN and FVKESK. The CDR3 region is CASSPSYSGNTIYF. In nucleotides, the CDR3 is TGTGCCAGCAGCCCTAGCTACTCTGGAAACACCATATATTTT.

The V call is TRBV27, the J call TRBJ2-7, with TRBD2 matching 8 bases. V shed 2 bases, J shed 1 base, and the junction held 4 bases outside the gene matches. The CDR3 is made up of 15 amino acids. Germline V gives CDR1 MNHEY, CDR2 SMNVEV (reference sequence). This CDR3 is CASSLASGSSYEQYF. In DNA, the CDR3 is TGTGCCAGCAGTTTAGCGAGCGGGAGTTCCTACGAGCAGTACTTC.

The CDR3: CASSLLPSTDTQYF. The CDR3 DNA is TGTGCCAGCAGCCTTCTACCTTCCACAGATACGCAGTATTTT. V is TRBV14 and J is TRBJ2-3; no clear D gene. Trimming pared 4 bases from V and 2 bases from J, leaving 10 bases between. Germline CDR1 reads SGHDN; CDR2 reads FVKESK. The CDR3 is made up of 14 amino acids.

This rearrangement joins TRBV28 to TRBJ2-3; D perhaps matches TRBD2 (6 bases). V lost 4 bases, J lost 6 bases, and 17 bases lay in between. CDR1 is MDHEN, CDR2 SYDVKM, per germline. This CDR3 region has 15 residues. CDR3 DNA: TGTGCCAGCAGTTCGACTCGACGGCGGGGCGATACGCAGTATTTT. This codes for CASSSTRRRGDTQYF.

The rearrangement links TRBV6-6 to TRBJ2-5, with D possibly TRBD2 on 6 matching bases. V shed 0 bases and J shed 4 bases, with 15 bases lying between them. The CDR3 runs 16 residues. Germline CDR1 MNHNY, CDR2 SVGAGI (reference sequence). The CDR3 nucleotides are TGTGCCAGCAGTTACTCGGGTGGAACGGGAGCAGAGACCCAGTACTTC. Its translation is CASSYSGGTGAETQYF.

The gene calls are TRBV9 and TRBJ2-3, with 8 bases identical to TRBD2. Trimming at V came to 3 bases and at J to 5 bases, leaving 14 bases not matched to a gene. The CDR3 is made up of 17 amino acids. The germline CDR1 and CDR2 sequences are SGDLS and YYNGEE. The CDR3, as DNA: TGTGCCAGCAGCGCGTTCCCCGGGACTAGGGGCGTAGATACGCAGTATTTT. Translation gives CASSAFPGTRGVDTQYF.

The chain recombines TRBV28 with TRBJ1-5; 7 nucleotides align to TRBD1. J gave up 5 bases and V 8 bases, and 12 bases lay outside the gene matches. The CDR3 has 15 residues. Germline V CDR1 and CDR2: MDHEN, SYDVKM. The CDR3, as DNA: TGTGCCAGCCACAAAATGACAGGGCGGGATCAGCCCCAGCATTTT. Its protein is CASHKMTGRDQPQHF.

This clone has a handful of counts. The chain combines TRBV4-3 with TRBJ2-7, with 12 bases identical to TRBD2. The CDR3 has 15 amino acids. The V gene end was trimmed by 3 bases and the J gene end by 4 bases; junction bases not matched to a gene: 4. Germline V gives CDR1 LGHNA, CDR2 YSLEER. CDR3 region: CASSHGLAGPYEQYF. The CDR3 nucleotides read TGCGCCAGCAGCCACGGACTAGCGGGACCTTACGAGCAGTACTTC.

The V and J genes are TRBV7-2 and TRBJ2-7; D remains ambiguous. Germline V gene data show CDR1 as SGHTA and CDR2 as FQGNSA. CDR3 length equals 14 residues. V was pared by 1 base and J by 1 base, with 8 bases between. The CDR3 coding sequence is TGTGCCAGCAGCTTAGTTGGCCGGTCCTACGAGCAGTACTTC. This translates into CASSLVGRSYEQYF. Full variable domain (outside the CDR3, taken from reference TRBV7-2 and TRBJ2-7): GAGVSQSPSNKVTEKGKDVELRCDPISGHTALYWYRQSLGQGLEFLIYFQGNSAPDKSGLPSDRFSAERTGGSVSTLTIQRTQQEDSAVYLCASSLVGRSYEQYFGPGTRLTVT.

This CDR3 is CASSFTDTQYF. The DNA for the CDR3 is TGTGCCAGCAGCTTCACAGATACGCAGTATTTT. This sequence joins TRBV7-9 and TRBJ2-3; D is uncertain. CDR1 SEHNR and CDR2 FQNEAQ come from the germline V gene (reference sequence). The CDR3 is 11 residues long. V shed 3 bases and J shed 2 bases, with 0 bases lying between them.

At least ten counts were recorded for this clone. The chain combines TRBV6-1 with TRBJ1-1; tentatively, D is TRBD1 (5 bases). The V end was cut by 4 bases, the J end by 4 bases, with 13 bases between. Germline CDR1 is MNHNS and CDR2 is SASEGT. The CDR3 sequence is 14 residues long. CDR3 nucleotide sequence: TGTGCCAGCAGTGGCCGGGACGGACTCACTGAAGCTTTCTTT. Protein: CASSGRDGLTEAFF.

This clone was detected only once. The chain carries TRBV10-3 and TRBJ2-7, with TRBD1 matching 8 bases. The germline CDR1 and CDR2 sequences are ENHRY and SYGVKD. The ends lost 6 bases at V and 1 base at J; junction bases unmatched: 5. The CDR3 length is 14 residues. This CDR3 reads CAIRITGGSYEQYF. For the CDR3, the DNA is TGTGCCATCAGGATAACAGGGGGATCCTACGAGCAGTACTTC.

The rearrangement uses TRBV18 and TRBJ2-5; tentatively, D is TRBD1 (5 bases). In germline, CDR1 is KGHSH, CDR2 LQKENI. The CDR3 extends over 15 amino acids. V was shortened by 0 bases and J by 3 bases, with 11 bases between the two germline ends. Here the CDR3 reads CASSPPARAEETQYF. In DNA form, the CDR3 reads TGTGCCAGCTCACCACCGGCCAGGGCCGAAGAGACCCAGTACTTC.

The CDR3 here is CASSPGGPAGTGELFF. Written as DNA, the CDR3 is TGTGCCAGCAGTCCTGGGGGTCCAGCGGGCACCGGGGAGCTGTTTTTT. The V call is TRBV27, the J call TRBJ2-2; maybe TRBD2 (6 bases). CDR1 and CDR2 from the germline V gene are MNHEY and SMNVEV (reference sequence). The CDR3 sequence is 16 residues long. Trimming shortened V by 5 bases and J by 4 bases, and 17 bases separated the two germline ends.

This clone was counted only a few times. V is TRBV15 and J is TRBJ2-7; D possibly matches TRBD1 or TRBD2 (5 bases each). Germline lookup yields CDR1 LNHNV and CDR2 YYDKDF (reference sequence). CDR3 length: 13 amino acids. V gave up 5 bases and J gave up 6 bases, with 14 bases separating them. CDR3 DNA sequence: TGTGCCACCAGCCGGGACGGATTGAGCGAGCAGTACTTC. Translation: CATSRDGLSEQYF.

The chain recombines TRBV27 with TRBJ2-7; TRBD1 is a possible D gene (6 bases). From germline, CDR1 is MNHEY and CDR2 SMNVEV (reference sequence). This CDR3 has 16 amino acids. Between the trimmed V and J ends, which lost 6 bases and 1 base, there was a span of 19 bases. DNA for the CDR3: TGTGCCAGCAGCACTACAGGGATGGGTCGATCCTACGAGCAGTACTTC. It encodes CASSTTGMGRSYEQYF.

The chain carries TRBV28 and TRBJ2-3; 9 nucleotides line up with TRBD2. There are 18 residues in the CDR3. Germline CDR1 reads MDHEN; CDR2 reads SYDVKM. Unmatched junction bases numbered 13, after V lost 6 bases and J lost 0 bases. The CDR3 nucleotides are TGTGCCAGCAGCCTTCGCTTGGATAGCGGGGGTAGCACAGATACGCAGTATTTT. It translates to CASSLRLDSGGSTDTQYF.

This clone was counted ten times or more. The chain joins TRBV27 to TRBJ2-7, with D perhaps matching TRBD1 (5 bases). V lost 4 bases and J 7 bases, leaving 20 bases between the germline ends. Germline V lookup: CDR1 MNHEY, CDR2 SMNVEV (reference sequence). The length of the CDR3 is 15 residues. The CDR3 here is CASSSGHTTLGEQYF. The CDR3 nucleotides are TGTGCCAGCAGTTCCGGACACACTACGCTCGGAGAGCAGTACTTC.

This clone has just one count. The chain couples TRBV5-1 to TRBJ1-2, with D tentatively TRBD1 (5 bases). CDR3 length: 16 residues. V lost 3 bases, J lost 2 bases, and 17 bases lay in between. CDR1 is SGHRS, CDR2 YFSETQ, per germline. The CDR3 sequence is CASSSTTSTENYGYTF. In DNA form, the CDR3 reads TGCGCCAGCAGCTCGACAACCTCGACAGAGAACTATGGCTACACCTTC.